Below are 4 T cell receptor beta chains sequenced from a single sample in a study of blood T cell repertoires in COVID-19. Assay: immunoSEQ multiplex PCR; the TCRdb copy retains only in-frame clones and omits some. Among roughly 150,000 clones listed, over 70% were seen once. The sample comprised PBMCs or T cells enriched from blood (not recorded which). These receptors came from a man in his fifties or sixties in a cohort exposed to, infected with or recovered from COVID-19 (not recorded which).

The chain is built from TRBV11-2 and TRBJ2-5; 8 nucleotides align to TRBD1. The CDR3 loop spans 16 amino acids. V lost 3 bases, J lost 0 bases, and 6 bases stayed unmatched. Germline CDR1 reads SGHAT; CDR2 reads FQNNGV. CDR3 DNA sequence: TGTGCCAGCAGCTTGGGGGACAGGAGAGACCAAGAGACCCAGTACTTC. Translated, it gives CASSLGDRRDQETQYF.

CDR3 sequence reads: CAWRAQGATNQPQHF. The CDR3 nucleotides read TGTGCCTGGAGAGCCCAGGGGGCAACTAATCAGCCCCAGCATTTT. V usage is TRBV30 and J usage is TRBJ1-5, with 8 bases lining up with TRBD1. Trimming took 3 bases from V and 4 from J; bases not matched to a gene: 8. This CDR3 region has 15 residues. CDR1 and CDR2 (germline): GTSNPN, SVGIG (reference sequence).

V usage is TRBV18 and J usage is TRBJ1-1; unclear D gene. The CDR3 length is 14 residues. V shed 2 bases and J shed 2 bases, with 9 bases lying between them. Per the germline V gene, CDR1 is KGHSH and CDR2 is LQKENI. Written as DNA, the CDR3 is TGTGCCAGCTCACCAGGGCAGTTCAACACTGAAGCTTTCTTT. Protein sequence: CASSPGQFNTEAFF.

In DNA, the CDR3 is TGTGCCGTACAGGGGGCCGGGGAGCTGTTTTTT. Translation gives CAVQGAGELFF. The V gene is TRBV12-3 or TRBV12-4, the J gene TRBJ2-2; 8 bases agree with TRBD1. J gave up 6 bases and V 11 bases, and 2 bases lay outside the gene matches. CDR3 length equals 11 residues.